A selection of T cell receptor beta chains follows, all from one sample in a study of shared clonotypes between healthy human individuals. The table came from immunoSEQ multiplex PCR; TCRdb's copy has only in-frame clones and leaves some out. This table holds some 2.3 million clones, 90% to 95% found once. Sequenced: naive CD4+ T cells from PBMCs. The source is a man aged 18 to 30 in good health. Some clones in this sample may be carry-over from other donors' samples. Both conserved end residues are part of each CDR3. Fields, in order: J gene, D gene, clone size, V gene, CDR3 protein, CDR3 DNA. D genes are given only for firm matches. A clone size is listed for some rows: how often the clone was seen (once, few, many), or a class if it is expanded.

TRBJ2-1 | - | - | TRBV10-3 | CAISEREPSYNEQFF | TGTGCCATCAGTGAGCGGGAACCCTCCTACAATGAGCAGTTCTTC
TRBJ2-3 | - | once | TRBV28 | CASSRDWRRTPSTDTQYF | TGTGCCAGCAGCAGGGATTGGCGGAGGACCCCTAGCACAGATACGCAGTATTTT
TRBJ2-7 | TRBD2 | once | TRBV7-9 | CASSLASGGFPYEQYF | TGTGCCAGCAGCTTAGCCTCGGGAGGGTTCCCCTACGAGCAGTACTTC
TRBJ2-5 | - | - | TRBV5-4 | CASSPPGETQYF | TGTGCCAGCAGCCCGCCCGGGGAGACCCAGTACTTC
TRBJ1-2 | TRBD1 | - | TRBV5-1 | CASSQTGGDGYTF | TGCGCCAGCAGCCAAACAGGGGGAGATGGCTACACCTTC
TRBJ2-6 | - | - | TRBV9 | CASSVYGFSGANVLTF | TGTGCCAGCAGCGTATACGGCTTCTCTGGGGCCAACGTCCTGACTTTC
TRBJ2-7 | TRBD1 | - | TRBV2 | CASSADRGQVQYF | TGTGCCAGCAGTGCGGACAGGGGGCAGGTGCAGTACTTC
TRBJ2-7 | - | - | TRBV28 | CASSPPVPYEQYF | TGTGCCAGCAGTCCCCCAGTCCCCTACGAGCAGTACTTC
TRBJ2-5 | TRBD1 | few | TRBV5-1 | CASSGTEQETQYF | TGCGCCAGCAGCGGGACAGAACAAGAGACCCAGTACTTC
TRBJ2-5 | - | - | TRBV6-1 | CASTPTGDQETQYF | TGTGCCAGCACTCCGACAGGTGACCAAGAGACCCAGTACTTC
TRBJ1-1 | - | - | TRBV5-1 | CASSLAQGFTEAFF | TGCGCCAGCAGCTTGGCTCAGGGGTTCACTGAAGCTTTCTTT
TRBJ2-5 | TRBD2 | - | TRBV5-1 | CASTSGSEETQYF | TGCGCCAGCACCAGCGGGAGCGAGGAGACCCAGTACTTC
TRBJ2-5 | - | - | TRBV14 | CASSPLGGPQETQYF | TGTGCCAGCAGCCCCCTCGGGGGTCCCCAAGAGACCCAGTACTTC
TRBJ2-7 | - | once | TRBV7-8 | CASSLVPGINEQYF | TGTGCCAGCAGCTTAGTCCCAGGGATTAACGAGCAGTACTTC
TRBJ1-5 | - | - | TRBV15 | CATAPRNQPQHF | TGTGCCACCGCACCGAGAAATCAGCCCCAGCATTTT
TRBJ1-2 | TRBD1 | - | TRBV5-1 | CASSPEGQGANYGYTF | TGCGCCAGCAGCCCAGAGGGACAGGGGGCCAACTATGGCTACACCTTC
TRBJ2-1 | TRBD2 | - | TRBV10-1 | CASSPTSGASAEQFF | TGCGCCAGCAGTCCGACTAGCGGGGCTTCGGCTGAGCAGTTCTTC
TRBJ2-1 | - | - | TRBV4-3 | CASSQEYDEQFF | TGCGCCAGCAGCCAAGAATACGATGAGCAGTTCTTC
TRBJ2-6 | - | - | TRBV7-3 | CASSPNRAGANVLTF | TGTGCCAGCAGCCCAAACAGGGCTGGGGCCAACGTCCTGACTTTC
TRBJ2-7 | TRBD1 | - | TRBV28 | CASSLIKQGASEQYF | TGTGCCAGCAGTTTAATAAAGCAGGGGGCATCCGAGCAGTACTTC
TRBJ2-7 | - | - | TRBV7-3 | CASSVGSYYEQYF | TGTGCCAGCAGCGTCGGAAGCTACTACGAGCAGTACTTC
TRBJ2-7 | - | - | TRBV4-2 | CASSQAGHLTSYEQYF | TGTGCCAGCAGCCAAGCGGGACACCTGACCTCCTACGAGCAGTACTTC
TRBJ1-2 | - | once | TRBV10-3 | CAISLTGSDYGYTF | TGTGCCATCAGTTTGACAGGATCAGACTATGGCTACACCTTC
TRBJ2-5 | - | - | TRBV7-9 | CASRRDYQETQYF | TGTGCCAGCAGACGGGACTACCAAGAGACCCAGTACTTC
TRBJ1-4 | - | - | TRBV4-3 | CASSQDPHREGKLFF | TGCGCCAGCAGCCAAGATCCCCACAGGGAGGGCAAACTGTTTTTT
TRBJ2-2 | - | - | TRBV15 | CATSEAGELFF | TGTGCCACCAGCGAGGCGGGGGAGCTGTTTTTT
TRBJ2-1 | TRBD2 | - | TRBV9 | CASSFHSSGTYNEQFF | TGTGCCAGCAGCTTCCATTCTAGCGGGACCTACAATGAGCAGTTCTTC
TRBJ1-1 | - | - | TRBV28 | CASISLRTDRLTEAFF | TGTGCCAGCATCTCACTTAGGACCGACAGGTTGACTGAAGCTTTCTTT
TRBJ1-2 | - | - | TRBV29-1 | CSVQRWTSYGYTF | TGCAGCGTTCAGAGGTGGACAAGCTATGGCTACACCTTC
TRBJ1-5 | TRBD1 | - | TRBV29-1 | CSAVGTENQPQHF | TGCAGCGCCGTTGGGACAGAGAATCAGCCCCAGCATTTT
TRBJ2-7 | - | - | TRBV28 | CATTRTGRYEQYF | TGTGCCACCACAAGGACTGGCAGGTACGAGCAGTACTTC
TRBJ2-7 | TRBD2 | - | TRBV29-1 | CGVLPTGGRREGSYEQYF | TGCGGCGTTCTTCCAACCGGGGGTAGGCGGGAGGGGTCCTACGAGCAGTACTTC
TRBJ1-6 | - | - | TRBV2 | CASSDRTTVYF | TGTGCCAGCAGTGATAGGACAACGGTTTACTTT
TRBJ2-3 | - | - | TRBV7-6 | CASSFSPNTDTQYF | TGTGCCAGCAGCTTTAGCCCCAACACAGATACGCAGTATTTT
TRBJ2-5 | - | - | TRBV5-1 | CASSSNAGRQETQYF | TGCGCCAGCAGCTCGAACGCAGGGCGGCAAGAGACCCAGTACTTC
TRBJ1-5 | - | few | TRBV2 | CASGMGRGNQPQHF | TGTGCCAGCGGGATGGGACGGGGCAATCAGCCCCAGCATTTT
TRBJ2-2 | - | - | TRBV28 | CASRKRDGNTGELFF | TGTGCCAGCAGAAAACGGGACGGCAACACCGGGGAGCTGTTTTTT
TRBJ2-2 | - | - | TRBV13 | CASSPSGVGELFF | TGTGCCAGCAGCCCCTCGGGGGTCGGGGAGCTGTTTTTT
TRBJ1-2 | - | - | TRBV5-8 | CASSLMGDPSYGYTF | TGTGCCAGCAGCTTGATGGGGGATCCCTCCTATGGCTACACCTTC
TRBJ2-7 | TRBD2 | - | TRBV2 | CASSGLAGFYEQYF | TGTGCCAGCAGCGGACTAGCGGGATTCTACGAGCAGTACTTC
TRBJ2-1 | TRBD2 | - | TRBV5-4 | CASSGGTSGTYNEQFF | TGTGCCAGCAGCGGGGGGACTAGCGGTACCTACAATGAGCAGTTCTTC